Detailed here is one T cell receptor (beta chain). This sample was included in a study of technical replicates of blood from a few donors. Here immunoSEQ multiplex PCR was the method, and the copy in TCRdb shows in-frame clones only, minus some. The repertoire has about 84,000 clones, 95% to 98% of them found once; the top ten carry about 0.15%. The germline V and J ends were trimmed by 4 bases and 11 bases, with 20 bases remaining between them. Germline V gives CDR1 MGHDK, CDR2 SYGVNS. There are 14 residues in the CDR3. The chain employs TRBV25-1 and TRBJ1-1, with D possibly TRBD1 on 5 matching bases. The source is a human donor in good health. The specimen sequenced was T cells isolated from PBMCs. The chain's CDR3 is CASSAGVKTKAAFF. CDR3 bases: TGTGCCAGCAGTGCGGGGGTTAAAACCAAAGCGGCTTTCTTT.